Below are 29 T cell receptor beta chains sequenced from a single sample in a study of T cells after yellow fever vaccination. TCRdb analysed the 5' RACE reads with MiXCR anew, one entry per CDR3 protein. This table holds 200,000 to 300,000 distinct CDR3 sequences, 5.5% to 8.5% found once. The sequencing here drew on CD4+ T cells sorted from PBMCs, taken on the day of the yellow fever booster vaccination. The receptors stem from a man aged 25-45 years who received the YFV17D yellow fever vaccine.

This clonotype came up a few times. The V gene is TRBV20-1, the J gene TRBJ2-1, with 10 positions matching TRBD2. CDR3 length: 18 amino acids. Unmatched junction bases numbered 9, after V lost 0 bases and J lost 1 base. Germline CDR1 DFQATT, CDR2 SNEGSKA (reference sequence). DNA of the CDR3: TGCAGTGCTAGAGAGGCGGCTCCGACTAGCGGGTCCTACAATGAGCAGTTCTTC. This sequence encodes CSAREAAPTSGSYNEQFF.

This clonotype was seen a handful of times. At one boundary the junction diverges from the germline segment, which might be a read error. The chain links TRBV20-1 to TRBJ2-3; the match to TRBD2 covers 9 bases. The CDR3 extends over 17 amino acids. Germline loops: CDR1 DFQATT, CDR2 SNEGSKA (reference sequence). The CDR3 nucleotides are TGCAGTGCTCGAGACCCCTTAGCGGGAGCGGTTAAAGATACGCAGTATTTT. Protein product: CSARDPLAGAVKDTQYF.

This clonotype was picked up many times. CDR3 coding DNA: TGTGCCAGCAGCTCCGCTAGCGCCTTCTACGAGCAGTACTTC. Residues: CASSSASAFYEQYF. This chain uses TRBV5-6 with TRBJ2-7, with D perhaps TRBD2 (6 bases). Germline V gene lookup returns CDR1 SGHDT and CDR2 YYEEEE. CDR3 length: 14 residues. Deletions cut 3 bases from V and 3 bases from J, with 13 bases between.

This clonotype was seen once. One base away lies a much larger clone, so this may be a sequencing read error. This rearrangement joins TRBV12-3 or TRBV12-4 to TRBJ2-1; D might be TRBD1 (5 bases). The CDR3 runs to 12 residues. The CDR3 protein is CASNLGERGQFF. CDR3 coding DNA: TGTGCCAGCAATTTAGGCGAAAGGGGGCAGTTCTTC.

The chain recombines TRBV12-3 or TRBV12-4 with TRBJ2-1; tentative D call: TRBD2 (6 bases). The CDR3 is 14 residues long. Trimming removed 7 bases at V and 5 bases at J, with 15 bases between. CDR3 in amino acids: CASKLIGRNNEQFF. CDR3 DNA sequence: TGTGCCAGCAAATTAATCGGGAGAAACAATGAGCAGTTCTTC.

This clonotype was seen a few times. The V call is TRBV5-1, the J call TRBJ2-1; the match to TRBD2 covers 8 bases. Trimming removed 1 base from V and 5 bases from J; junction bases left unmatched: 5. The CDR3 totals 15 residues. CDR1 and CDR2 from the germline V gene are SGHRS and YFSETQ. Here the CDR3 DNA reads TGCGCCAGCAGCTTGTCGGGACTAGGGCACAATGAGCAGTTCTTC. The encoded protein is CASSLSGLGHNEQFF.

This clonotype was observed a handful of times. The chain uses TRBV4-3 and TRBJ2-5; 8 bases are a match to TRBD1. The CDR3 contains 15 residues. Looked up from germline, CDR1 is LGHNA and CDR2 is YSLEER. J was trimmed by 5 bases and V by 0 bases; bases with no gene match: 5. Here the CDR3 DNA reads TGCGCCAGCAGCCAAGATCTTCAGGGGGCGGAGACCCAGTACTTC. Translating gives CASSQDLQGAETQYF.

Only a few counts were recorded for this clonotype. The chain combines TRBV14 with TRBJ1-5; D not certain. The length of the CDR3 is 13 residues. The V end was cut by 4 bases, the J end by 6 bases, with 10 bases between. The V gene's germline CDR1 is SGHDN and CDR2 FVKESK. The CDR3 sequence is CASSRGLSQPQHF. In DNA form, the CDR3 reads TGTGCCAGCAGCCGAGGGTTAAGTCAGCCCCAGCATTTT.

This clonotype was counted many times. This chain connects TRBV3-1 to TRBJ2-7; D is possibly TRBD2 (5 bases). Trimming removed 3 bases from V and 4 bases from J, with 22 bases in between. Germline CDR1 reads LGHDT; CDR2 reads YNNKEL (reference sequence). This CDR3 region has 17 residues. The CDR3: CASSHPPWHTRGYEQYF. The CDR3 nucleotides are TGTGCCAGCAGCCATCCCCCCTGGCACACTCGGGGTTACGAGCAGTACTTC.

This clonotype was recorded many times. The chain recombines TRBV5-4 with TRBJ2-2; D is unclear. CDR3 size: 11 residues. Germline V gene sequence: CDR1 SGHNT, CDR2 YYREEE (reference sequence). Trimming took off 4 bases at V and 8 bases at J, with 6 bases between the two ends. The CDR3 sequence: CASSVGGELFF. The DNA for the CDR3 is TGTGCCAGCAGCGTGGGGGGGGAGCTGTTTTTT.

This clonotype was counted between two and nine times. The CDR3: CASRVRTGGWMRNQPQHF. Here the CDR3 DNA reads TGTGCCAGCAGGGTCCGGACAGGGGGCTGGATGCGCAATCAGCCCCAGCATTTT. The chain is built from TRBV28 and TRBJ1-5; 11 bases fit TRBD1. Per germline, CDR1 MDHEN and CDR2 SYDVKM. The CDR3 is 18 residues long. V gave up 6 bases and J gave up 2 bases; unmatched junction bases: 12.

The count of this clonotype is one. A read error is possible here, since a much larger clone lies one base away. The CDR3 is CASSFYNTGELFF. As DNA, the CDR3 is TGCGCCAGCAGTTTTTATAACACCGGGGAGCTGTTTTTT. This chain links TRBV5-1 with TRBJ2-2; D remains unclear. Germline assignment: CDR1 SGHRS and CDR2 YFSETQ. This CDR3 region has 13 residues. Trimming pared 5 bases from V and 2 bases from J, leaving 7 bases between.

Details on this clonotype: Possible read error: a much larger clone is one base away. The chain is built from TRBV14 and TRBJ2-1; no clear D gene. The CDR3 loop spans 15 amino acids. Germline loops: CDR1 SGHDN, CDR2 FVKESK. The CDR3 DNA follows: TGTGTCAGCAGCCAAGATCTCAGCTCCTACAATGAGCAGTTCTTC. The encoded protein is CVSSQDLSSYNEQFF.

The chain combines TRBV12-3 or TRBV12-4 with TRBJ2-7, with TRBD1 identical over 9 bases. V dropped 6 bases and J dropped 2; count of bases not matched to a gene: 8. The CDR3 is 15 amino acids. The CDR3 nucleotides are TGTGCCAGCAGAACAGGGGGCTCAGGTCCCTACGAGCAGTACTTC. Translated, it gives CASRTGGSGPYEQYF.

This clonotype was seen many times. The chain links TRBV29-1 to TRBJ2-3; 12 nucleotides align to TRBD2. The CDR3 length is 14 residues. Germline V gene sequence: CDR1 SQVTM, CDR2 ANQGSEA. The V gene end was trimmed by 7 bases and the J gene end by 3 bases; junction bases not matched to a gene: 5. CDR3 region: CSAPTSGRTDTQYF. CDR3 nucleotide sequence: TGCAGCGCTCCGACTAGCGGGAGAACAGATACGCAGTATTTT.

In this sample, this clonotype turned up many times. This chain connects TRBV2 to TRBJ1-5; 8 bases line up with TRBD1. Germline CDR1 reads SNHLY; CDR2 reads FYNNEI. There are 15 residues in the CDR3. V dropped 4 bases and J dropped 4; count of bases not matched to a gene: 6. The DNA of the CDR3 is TGTGCCAGCAGTGGGACAGGGTCGGTGAATCAGCCCCAGCATTTT. Amino acids: CASSGTGSVNQPQHF.

This clonotype was seen ten or more times. V is TRBV5-1 and J is TRBJ2-4; D call uncertain. Germline V CDR1 and CDR2: SGHRS, YFSETQ. Trimming stripped 0 bases from V and 9 bases from J, with 7 bases between. The CDR3 length is 12 residues. CDR3 loop: CASSLDQFIQYF. CDR3 nucleotide sequence: TGCGCCAGCAGCTTGGATCAGTTCATTCAGTACTTC.

In regard to this clonotype: A much larger clone is a single base away; this may be a read error. V usage is TRBV18 and J usage is TRBJ2-6; D gene ambiguous. The CDR3 covers 14 residues. In germline, CDR1 is KGHSH, CDR2 LQKENI. CDR3 residues: CASSPSSRANVLTF. CDR3 bases: TGTGCCAGCTCACCCTCCTCTAGGGCCAACGTCCTGACTTTC.

This clonotype was found a few times. The CDR3 DNA reads TGTGCCAGCAGTGAAGCCATGGGGGCATACTCTCGCACAGATACGCAGTATTTT. Its translation: CASSEAMGAYSRTDTQYF. The V call is TRBV6-1, the J call TRBJ2-3, with D possibly being TRBD1 (6 bases). V gave up 0 bases and J gave up 1 base, with 17 bases separating them. CDR3 size: 18 residues. Germline CDR1 and CDR2: MNHNS and SASEGT.

This clonotype came up a few times. J is TRBJ1-2 and V is TRBV6-5, with a tentative D call TRBD1 (5 bases). Trimming shortened V by 6 bases and J by 4 bases, and 12 bases separated the two germline ends. Germline lookup yields CDR1 MNHEY and CDR2 SVGAGI. The CDR3 length is 13 residues. The CDR3 DNA follows: TGTGCCAGCAGCCTCTCAGGGACCTATGGCTACACCTTC. It is translated as CASSLSGTYGYTF.

This clonotype occurred many times. The V and J genes are TRBV27 and TRBJ2-2; D gene ambiguous. The germline V gene has CDR1 MNHEY and CDR2 SMNVEV (reference sequence). CDR3 length: 13 residues. Trimming removed 3 bases at V and 3 bases at J, with 5 bases between. CDR3 nucleotides: TGTGCCAGCAGTTTCCTCGACACCGGGGAGCTGTTTTTT. Translation gives CASSFLDTGELFF.

Only a few counts were recorded for this clonotype. V is TRBV4-3 and J is TRBJ2-7; 9 bases are shared with TRBD1. CDR3 size: 16 residues. Germline V gene lookup returns CDR1 LGHNA and CDR2 YSLEER. The trim removed 1 base at V and 4 bases at J, leaving 8 bases unmatched. The CDR3 sequence: CASSQARGTGTYEQYF. CDR3 bases: TGCGCCAGCAGCCAAGCCAGAGGGACAGGGACTTACGAGCAGTACTTC.

The CDR3 sequence: CASSPGPRQSETQYF. The CDR3 DNA reads as TGCGCCAGCAGTCCCGGACCCCGGCAGTCAGAGACCCAGTACTTC. This sequence joins TRBV23-1 and TRBJ2-5; D gene uncertain. TRBV23-1 is flagged as an ORF with uncertain function. Trimming took off 4 bases at V and 4 bases at J, with 16 bases between the two ends. This CDR3 region has 15 residues.

This clonotype appeared many times. The rearrangement joins TRBV7-6 to TRBJ2-7, with 9 bases lining up with TRBD1. The germline V gene has CDR1 SGHVS and CDR2 FNYEAQ. This CDR3 comprises 14 residues. The V and J ends lost 3 bases and 4 bases, in that order; junction bases with no gene match: 4. The CDR3 sequence: CASSLTGGEYEQYF. The CDR3, as DNA: TGTGCCAGCAGCTTGACAGGGGGAGAGTACGAGCAGTACTTC.

The chain carries TRBV5-4 and TRBJ2-3, with D hard to call. Germline loops: CDR1 SGHNT, CDR2 YYREEE (reference sequence). Trimming took 5 bases from V and 6 from J, leaving 13 bases between them. The CDR3 consists of 13 residues. The CDR3 protein is CASSSYTADTQYF. The CDR3 nucleotides are TGTGCCAGCAGTAGTTACACGGCGGATACGCAGTATTTT.

This clonotype occurred many times. The V and J genes are TRBV6-5 and TRBJ2-3; a possible D gene is TRBD2 (6 bases). The CDR3 runs 16 residues. With 6 bases removed from V and 1 base from J, the gap between germline ends came to 17 bases. Germline CDR1 is MNHEY and CDR2 is SVGAGI. DNA of the CDR3: TGTGCCAGCAGGGGCGGAGGGGCGCTGGGCACAGATACGCAGTATTTT. This encodes CASRGGGALGTDTQYF.

Notes on this clonotype: One junction end disagrees with the germline gene, perhaps due to a read error. The chain combines TRBV7-7 with TRBJ1-5, with unresolved D. The length of the CDR3 is 13 residues. Germline CDR1 and CDR2: SSHAT and FNYEAQ (reference sequence). The CDR3 DNA sequence: TGTGCTAGCAGCTTAGCCGAAGATCAGCCCCAGCATTTT. Residues: CASSLAEDQPQHF.

The chain links TRBV12-3 or TRBV12-4 to TRBJ2-3; the match to TRBD2 covers 7 bases. V was pared by 8 bases and J by 0 bases, with 11 bases of the junction left unmatched. This CDR3 spans 16 amino acids. The CDR3: CASSPRGSSSTDTQYF. The CDR3 DNA reads as TGTGCCAGCTCCCCGCGGGGGTCTTCTAGCACAGATACGCAGTATTTT.

This clonotype has ten or more counts. The CDR3: CASSWRTSGSAEQFF. The CDR3 region has the DNA TGTGCCAGCAGCTGGAGGACTAGCGGGAGTGCTGAGCAGTTCTTC. This chain uses TRBV7-2 with TRBJ2-1; 13 bases map to TRBD2. There are 15 residues in the CDR3. V lost 4 bases and J lost 9; bases outside the gene matches: 6. Germline V CDR1 and CDR2: SGHTA, FQGNSA.